The 5 T cell receptor beta chains presented below share a single source sample, sequenced in a study of cytomegalovirus exposure and HLA in healthy donors (dated by TCRdb to 2017 to 2019). Libraries were made using the immunoSEQ multiplex PCR assay. For the multiplex PCR, a mixture combining 60 forward primers for TCR Vbeta segments and 13 reverse primers for TCR Jbeta segments was used. As stored in TCRdb, this immuneACCESS dataset retains in-frame rearrangements with V and J assigned. A fraction of the clones does not appear; measured against another copy, unresolved V genes explain less than half of the discrepancy, and the remainder lacks a known reason. The sample includes roughly 130,000 clones, with approximately 70% observed a single time. The leading ten clones occupy less than 2% of the sample. Sequenced sample: PBMCs. All receptors come from a man younger than 30 in good health and CMV-seronegative.

This clone was counted a few times. V is TRBV7-9 and J is TRBJ2-7, with a tentative D call TRBD1 (5 bases). This CDR3 has 11 amino acids. CDR1 and CDR2 (germline): SEHNR, FQNEAQ (reference sequence). Deletions cut 11 bases from V and 0 bases from J, with 8 bases between. The CDR3 nucleotides are TGTGCCTGTAGGGGCTCCTACGAGCAGTACTTC. Residues: CACRGSYEQYF.

J is TRBJ1-5 and V is TRBV6-5; TRBD1 aligns across 8 bases. Germline V CDR1 and CDR2: MNHEY, SVGAGI. The junction had 8 bases not matched to a gene; V was cut back by 6 bases and J by 4 bases. The CDR3 consists of 15 residues. The CDR3 DNA sequence: TGTGCCAGCAGGTTGACGAGGGACAGGAATCAGCCCCAGCATTTT. Its protein is CASRLTRDRNQPQHF.

The chain combines TRBV11-2 with TRBJ1-1; D ambiguous. V lost 4 bases to trimming and J lost 11 bases, with 14 bases between them. CDR1 is SGHAT and CDR2 is FQNNGV in the germline V gene. The CDR3 has 12 residues. CDR3 bases: TGTGCCAGCAGCTATTCTGGTTGGGCGGCTTTCTTT. This codes for CASSYSGWAAFF.

The J gene is TRBJ2-7, the V gene TRBV5-1; TRBD1 matches 8 bases. CDR1 SGHRS and CDR2 YFSETQ come from the germline V gene. The CDR3 is made up of 13 amino acids. V was clipped by 6 bases and J by 6 bases; unmatched bases: 8. The CDR3 coding sequence is TGCGCCAGCAATGTGGACAGGGCCCGCGAGCAGTACTTC. This sequence encodes CASNVDRAREQYF. Full variable domain (outside the CDR3, taken from reference TRBV5-1 and TRBJ2-7): KAGVTQTPRYLIKTRGQQVTLSCSPISGHRSVSWYQQTPGQGLQFLFEYFSETQRNKGNFPGRFSGRQFSNSRSEMNVSTLELGDSALYLCASNVDRAREQYFGPGTRLTVT.

This clone was picked up one time. This chain connects TRBV7-2 to TRBJ1-1; unclear D gene. Germline V CDR1 and CDR2: SGHTA, FQGNSA. The V and J ends lost 0 bases and 8 bases respectively, with 10 bases between them. The CDR3 consists of 13 residues. CDR3 nucleotides: TGTGCCAGCAGCTTAGCGCGTGAATCGGAAGCTTTCTTT. This codes for CASSLARESEAFF.